This paragraph covers one T cell receptor beta chain sequence. These data belong to a study of shared clonotypes between healthy human individuals. Study information: CD4 naive and memory got three plates each, CD8 naive two, CD8 memory one.

The V gene end was trimmed by 3 bases and the J gene end by 6 bases; junction bases not matched to a gene: 9. Germline lookup yields CDR1 SEHNR and CDR2 FQNEAQ (reference sequence). CDR3 size: 15 residues. Data came from immunoSEQ multiplex PCR; TCRdb stores just in-frame clones and leaves some out. The table lists some 1.1 million clones, roughly 80% of them singletons. The sequence was obtained from a man in his late teens or twenties in good health. Some clones in this sample may be carry-over from other donors' samples. The genes are TRBV7-9 and TRBJ1-2; the match to TRBD1 covers 8 bases. Sequences were obtained from memory CD4+ T cells from PBMCs. Subset of the sample: CD45RA-negative fraction. The CDR3 DNA reads TGTGCCAGCAGCTTGCCGCTGACAGGGGTTCATGGCTACACCTTC. As protein: CASSLPLTGVHGYTF.